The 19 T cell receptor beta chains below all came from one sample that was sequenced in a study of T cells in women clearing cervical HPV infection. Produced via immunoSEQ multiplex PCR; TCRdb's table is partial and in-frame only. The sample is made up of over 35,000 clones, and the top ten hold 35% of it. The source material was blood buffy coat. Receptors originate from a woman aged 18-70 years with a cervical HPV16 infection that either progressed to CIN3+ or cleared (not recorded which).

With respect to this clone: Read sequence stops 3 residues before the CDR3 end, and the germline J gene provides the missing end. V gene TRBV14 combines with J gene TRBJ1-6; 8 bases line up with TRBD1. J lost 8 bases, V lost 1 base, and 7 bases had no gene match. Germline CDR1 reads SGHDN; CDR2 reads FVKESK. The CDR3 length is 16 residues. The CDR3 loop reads CASSQVGQGDYSPLHF. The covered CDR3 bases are TGTGCCAGCAGCCAAGTTGGACAGGGAGATTATTCACCC.

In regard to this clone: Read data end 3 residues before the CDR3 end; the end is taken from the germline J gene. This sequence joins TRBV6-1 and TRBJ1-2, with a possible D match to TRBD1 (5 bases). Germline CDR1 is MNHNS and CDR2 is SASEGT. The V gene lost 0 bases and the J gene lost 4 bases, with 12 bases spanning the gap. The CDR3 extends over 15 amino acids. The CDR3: CASSEAGRAIYGYTF. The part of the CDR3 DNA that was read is TGTGCCAGCAGTGAAGCGGGCAGGGCAATCTATGGC.

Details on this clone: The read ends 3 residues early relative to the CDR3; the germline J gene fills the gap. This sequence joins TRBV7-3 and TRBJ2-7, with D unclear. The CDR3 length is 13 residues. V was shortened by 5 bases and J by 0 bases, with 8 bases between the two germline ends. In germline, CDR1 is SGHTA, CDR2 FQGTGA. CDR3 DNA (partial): TGTGCCAGCAGCCCCCGTTTCTCCTACGAG. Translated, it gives CASSPRFSYE. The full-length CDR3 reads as CASSPRFSYEQYF.

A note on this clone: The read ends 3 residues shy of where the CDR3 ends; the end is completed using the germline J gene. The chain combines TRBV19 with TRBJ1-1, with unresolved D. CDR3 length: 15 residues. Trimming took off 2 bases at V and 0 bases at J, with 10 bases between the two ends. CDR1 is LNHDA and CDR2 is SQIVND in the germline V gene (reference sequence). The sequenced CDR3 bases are TGTGCCAGTAGTATATCCGACACAATGAACACTGAA. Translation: CASSISDTMNTE. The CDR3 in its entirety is CASSISDTMNTEAFF.

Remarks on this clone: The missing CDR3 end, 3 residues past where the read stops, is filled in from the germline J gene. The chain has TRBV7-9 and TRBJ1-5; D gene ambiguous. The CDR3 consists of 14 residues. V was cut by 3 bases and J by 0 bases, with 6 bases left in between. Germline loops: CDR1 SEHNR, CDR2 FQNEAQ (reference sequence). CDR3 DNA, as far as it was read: TGTGCCAGCAGCTTCCCTTATAGCAATCAGCCC. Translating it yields CASSFPYSNQP. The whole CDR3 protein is CASSFPYSNQPQHF.

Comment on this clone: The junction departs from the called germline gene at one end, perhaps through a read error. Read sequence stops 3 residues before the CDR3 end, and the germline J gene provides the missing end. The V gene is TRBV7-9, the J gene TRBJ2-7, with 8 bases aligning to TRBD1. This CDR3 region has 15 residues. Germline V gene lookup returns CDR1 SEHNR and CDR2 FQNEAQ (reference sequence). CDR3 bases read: TGTCCCAGCAGCCGTAAACAGGGGGTGGACAGCGAG. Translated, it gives CPSSRKQGVDSE. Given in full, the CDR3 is CPSSRKQGVDSEQYF.

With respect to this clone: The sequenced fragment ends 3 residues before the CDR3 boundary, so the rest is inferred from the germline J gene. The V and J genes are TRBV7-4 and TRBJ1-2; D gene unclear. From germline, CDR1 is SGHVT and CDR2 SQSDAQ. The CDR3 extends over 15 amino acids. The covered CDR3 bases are TGTGCCAGCAGCTCTCTGAGCGGGAGGGCCTGCGAC. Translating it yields CASSSLSGRACD. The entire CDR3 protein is CASSSLSGRACDYTF. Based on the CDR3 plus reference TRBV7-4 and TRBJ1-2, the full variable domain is GAGVSQSPRYKVAKRGRDVALRCDSISGHVTLYWYRQTLGQGSEVLTYSQSDAQRDKSGRPSGRFSAERPERSVSTLKIQRTEQGDSAVYLCASSSLSGRACDYTFGSGTRLTVV.

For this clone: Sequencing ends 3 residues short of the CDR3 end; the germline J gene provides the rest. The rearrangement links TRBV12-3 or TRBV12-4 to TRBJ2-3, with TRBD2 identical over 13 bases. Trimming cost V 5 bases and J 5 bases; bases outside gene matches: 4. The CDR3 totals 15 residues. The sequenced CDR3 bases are TGTGCCAGCAGTCGGACTAGCGGGGGTTTAGATACG. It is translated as CASSRTSGGLDT. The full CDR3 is CASSRTSGGLDTQYF.

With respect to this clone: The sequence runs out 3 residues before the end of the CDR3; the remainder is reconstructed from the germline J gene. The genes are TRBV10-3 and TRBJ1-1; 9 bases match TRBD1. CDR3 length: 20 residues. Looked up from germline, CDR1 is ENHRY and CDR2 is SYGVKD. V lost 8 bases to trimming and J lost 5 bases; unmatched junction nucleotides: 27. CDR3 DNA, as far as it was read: TGTGCCATCCGTAAAGACTTGGGACAGGGAATTTTAGGGACCGAAACTGAA. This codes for CAIRKDLGQGILGTETE. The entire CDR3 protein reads CAIRKDLGQGILGTETEAFF.

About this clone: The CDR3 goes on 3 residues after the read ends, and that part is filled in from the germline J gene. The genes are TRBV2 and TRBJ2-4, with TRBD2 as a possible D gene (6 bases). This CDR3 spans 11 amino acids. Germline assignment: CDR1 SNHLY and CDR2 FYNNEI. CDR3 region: CASLKGTRQYF. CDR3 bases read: TGTGCCAGCCTTAAAGGGACTCGT.

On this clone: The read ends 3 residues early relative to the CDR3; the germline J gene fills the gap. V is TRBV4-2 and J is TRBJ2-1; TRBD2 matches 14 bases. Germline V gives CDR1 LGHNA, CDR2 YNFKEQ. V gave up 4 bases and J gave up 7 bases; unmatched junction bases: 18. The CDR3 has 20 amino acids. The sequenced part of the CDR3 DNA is TGTGCCAGCAGCCCACTTAGGACTAGCGGGAGGTACCCCCCCGGGAATGAG. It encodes CASSPLRTSGRYPPGNE. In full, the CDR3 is CASSPLRTSGRYPPGNEQFF.

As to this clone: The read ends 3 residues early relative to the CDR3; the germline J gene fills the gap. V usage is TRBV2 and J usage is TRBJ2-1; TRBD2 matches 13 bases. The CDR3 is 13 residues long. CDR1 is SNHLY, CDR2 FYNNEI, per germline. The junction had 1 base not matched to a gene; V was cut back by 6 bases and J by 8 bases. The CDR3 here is CASRGTSGDEQFF. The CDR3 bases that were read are TGTGCCAGCAGAGGGACTAGCGGGGATGAG.

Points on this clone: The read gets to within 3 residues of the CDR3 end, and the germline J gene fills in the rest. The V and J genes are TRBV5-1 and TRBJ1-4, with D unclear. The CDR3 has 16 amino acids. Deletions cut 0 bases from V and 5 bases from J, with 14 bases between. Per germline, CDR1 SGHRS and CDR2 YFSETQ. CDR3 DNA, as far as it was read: TGCGCCAGCAGCTTGGCGGTCGGGGTGTCGAATGAAAAA. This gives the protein CASSLAVGVSNEK. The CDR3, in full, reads CASSLAVGVSNEKLFF.

The DNA read from the CDR3 is TGCGCCAGCAGATTACCGGGGTCTTCCACAGATACG. It codes for CASRLPGSSTDT. The entire CDR3 protein reads CASRLPGSSTDTQYF. The rearrangement links TRBV5-1 to TRBJ2-3, with D possibly TRBD2 on 5 matching bases. Read data end 3 residues before the CDR3 end; the end is taken from the germline J gene. The length of the CDR3 is 15 residues. V gave up 5 bases and J gave up 2 bases, with 15 bases separating them. Germline lookup yields CDR1 SGHRS and CDR2 YFSETQ.

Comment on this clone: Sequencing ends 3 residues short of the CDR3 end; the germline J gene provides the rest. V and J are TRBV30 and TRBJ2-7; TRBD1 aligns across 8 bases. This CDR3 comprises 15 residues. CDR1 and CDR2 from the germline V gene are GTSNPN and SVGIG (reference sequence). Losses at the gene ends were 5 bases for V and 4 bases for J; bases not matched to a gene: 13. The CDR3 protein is CAWVTRRTGRYEQYF. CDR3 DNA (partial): TGTGCCTGGGTAACCCGAAGGACAGGGCGTTACGAG.

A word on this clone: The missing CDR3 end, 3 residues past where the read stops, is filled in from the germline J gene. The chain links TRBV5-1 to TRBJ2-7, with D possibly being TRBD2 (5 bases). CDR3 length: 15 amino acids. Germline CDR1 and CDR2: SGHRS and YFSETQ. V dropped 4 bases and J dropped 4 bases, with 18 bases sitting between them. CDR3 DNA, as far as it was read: TGCGCCAGCAGCGGGGAAGGCGGGCTAACTTACGAG. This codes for CASSGEGGLTYE. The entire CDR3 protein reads CASSGEGGLTYEQYF.

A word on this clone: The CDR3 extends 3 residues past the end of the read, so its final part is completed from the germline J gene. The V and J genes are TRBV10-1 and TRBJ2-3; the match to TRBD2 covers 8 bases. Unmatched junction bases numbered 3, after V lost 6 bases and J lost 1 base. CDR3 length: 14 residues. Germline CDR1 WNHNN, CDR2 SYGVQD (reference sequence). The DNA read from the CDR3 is TGCGCCAGCAGCGAAGCGGGGGGCACAGATACG. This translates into CASSEAGGTDT. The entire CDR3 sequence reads CASSEAGGTDTQYF.

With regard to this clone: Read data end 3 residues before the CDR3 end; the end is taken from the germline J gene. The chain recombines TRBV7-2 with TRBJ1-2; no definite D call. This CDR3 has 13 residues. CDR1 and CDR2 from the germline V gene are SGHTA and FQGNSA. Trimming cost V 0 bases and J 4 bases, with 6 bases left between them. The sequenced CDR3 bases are TGTGCCAGCAGCTTAGCCGGGGTCTATGGC. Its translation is CASSLAGVYG. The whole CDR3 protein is CASSLAGVYGYTF.

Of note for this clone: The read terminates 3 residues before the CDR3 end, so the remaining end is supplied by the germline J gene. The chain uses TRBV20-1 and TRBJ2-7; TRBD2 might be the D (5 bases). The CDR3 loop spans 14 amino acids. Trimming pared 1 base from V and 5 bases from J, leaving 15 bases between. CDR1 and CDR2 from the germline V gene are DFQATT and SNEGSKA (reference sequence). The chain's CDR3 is CSARVPGNSDEQYF. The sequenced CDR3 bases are TGCAGTGCTAGAGTTCCGGGGAATTCGGACGAG.